Presented here are 5 T cell receptor beta chains from one specimen sequenced in a study of blood T cell repertoires in COVID-19 (dated by TCRdb to the early 2020s). Receptor amplification or capture employed the immunoSEQ multiplex PCR assay. This immuneACCESS table, as held by TCRdb, lists in-frame sequences with V and J called but not all clones. Of the missing ones, under half trace to an unresolved V gene in checked studies; the others have no known cause. The sample table holds approximately 49,000 clones, of which roughly 84% were seen once. Roughly 1.5% of the sample rests with the top ten. The source material was peripheral blood. These receptors all come from a man aged 50 or older with acute or convalescent COVID-19.

This clone was counted a single time. The chain has TRBV14 and TRBJ1-1; the D is unclear. This CDR3 contains 11 residues. Germline V CDR1 and CDR2: SGHDN, FVKESK. Trimming stripped 4 bases from V and 6 bases from J, with 6 bases between. In nucleotides, the CDR3 is TGTGCCAGCAGCCGAGGGCCTGAAGCTTTCTTT. Amino acids: CASSRGPEAFF. The entire variable domain, with the rest obtained from reference TRBV14 and TRBJ1-1, is as follows: EAGVTQFPSHSVIEKGQTVTLRCDPISGHDNLYWYRRVMGKEIKFLLHFVKESKQDESGMPNNRFLAERTGGTYSTLKVQPAELEDSGVYFCASSRGPEAFFGQGTRLTVV.

CDR3 in DNA: TGTGCCTGGAGCGAGGGCGGATCTAACTATGGCTACACCTTC. Translation gives CAWSEGGSNYGYTF. The chain uses TRBV30 and TRBJ1-2; D gene ambiguous. This CDR3 is 14 amino acids long. Trimming stripped 3 bases from V and 0 bases from J, with 11 bases between. From germline, CDR1 is GTSNPN and CDR2 SVGIG (reference sequence).

The rearrangement links TRBV10-1 to TRBJ2-7; 8 bases are a match to TRBD2. This CDR3 has 12 amino acids. Trimming cost V 6 bases and J 5 bases; bases outside gene matches: 3. Germline CDR1 WNHNN, CDR2 SYGVQD (reference sequence). The CDR3 is CASSGRANEQYF. In DNA form, the CDR3 reads TGCGCCAGCAGCGGGAGGGCCAACGAGCAGTACTTC.

This chain connects TRBV6-6 to TRBJ1-6, with D tentatively TRBD1 (6 bases). V gave up 8 bases and J gave up 2 bases, with 10 bases separating them. The CDR3 covers 14 residues. Germline CDR1 reads MNHNY; CDR2 reads SVGAGI (reference sequence). CDR3 protein: CASEDSTYNSPLHF. CDR3 sequence (DNA): TGTGCCAGCGAGGACAGCACCTATAATTCACCCCTCCACTTT.

This chain joins TRBV3-1 (or the pseudogene TRBV3-2) and TRBJ2-3; the D gene is possibly TRBD2 (5 bases). V was clipped by 0 bases and J by 5 bases, with 18 bases between them. CDR1 LGHDT and CDR2 YNNKEL come from the germline V gene (reference sequence). The CDR3 is 17 residues long. CDR3 residues: CASSQDKLAPWGDTQYF. The CDR3 bases are TGTGCCAGCAGCCAAGATAAGCTAGCCCCCTGGGGAGATACGCAGTATTTT.